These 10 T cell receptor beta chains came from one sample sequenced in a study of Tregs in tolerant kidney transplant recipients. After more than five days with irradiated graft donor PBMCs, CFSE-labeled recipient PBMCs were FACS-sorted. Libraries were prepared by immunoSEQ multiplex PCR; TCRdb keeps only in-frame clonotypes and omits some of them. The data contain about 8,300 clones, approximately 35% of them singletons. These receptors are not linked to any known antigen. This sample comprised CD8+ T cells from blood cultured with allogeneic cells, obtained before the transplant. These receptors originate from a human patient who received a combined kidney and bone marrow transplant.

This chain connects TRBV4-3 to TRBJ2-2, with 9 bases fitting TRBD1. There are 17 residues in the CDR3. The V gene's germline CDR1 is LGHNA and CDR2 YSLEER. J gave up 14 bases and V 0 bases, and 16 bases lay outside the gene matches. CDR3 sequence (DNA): TGCGCCAGCAGCCAAGATAGTGGGACAGGGTTACTAGCAGGTCTGTTTTTT. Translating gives CASSQDSGTGLLAGLFF.

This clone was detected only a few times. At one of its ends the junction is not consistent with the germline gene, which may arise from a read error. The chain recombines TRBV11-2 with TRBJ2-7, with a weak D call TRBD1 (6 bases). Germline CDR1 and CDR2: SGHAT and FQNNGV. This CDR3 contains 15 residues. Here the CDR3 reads CASSQVTGNLGEQYF. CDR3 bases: TGCGCCAGCAGCCAAGTAACAGGGAATTTGGGCGAGCAGTACTTC.

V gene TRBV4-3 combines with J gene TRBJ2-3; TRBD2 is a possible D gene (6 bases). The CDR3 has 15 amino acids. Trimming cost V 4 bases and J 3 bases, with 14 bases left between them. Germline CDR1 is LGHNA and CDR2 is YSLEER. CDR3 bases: TGCGCCAGCAGCCCTCGGGAGCGCAAAACAGATACGCAGTATTTT. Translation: CASSPRERKTDTQYF.

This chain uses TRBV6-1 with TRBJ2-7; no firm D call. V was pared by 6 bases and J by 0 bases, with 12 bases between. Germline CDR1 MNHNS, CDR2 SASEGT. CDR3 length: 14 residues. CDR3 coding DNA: TGTGCCAGCAGCCCGACACGATCCTCCTACGAGCAGTACTTC. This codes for CASSPTRSSYEQYF.

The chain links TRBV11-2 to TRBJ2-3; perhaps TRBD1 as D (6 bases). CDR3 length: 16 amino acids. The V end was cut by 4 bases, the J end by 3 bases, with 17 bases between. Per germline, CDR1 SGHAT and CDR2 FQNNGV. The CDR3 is CASSSTQGWVTDTQYF. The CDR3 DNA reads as TGTGCCAGCAGCTCAACGCAGGGGTGGGTGACAGATACGCAGTATTTT.

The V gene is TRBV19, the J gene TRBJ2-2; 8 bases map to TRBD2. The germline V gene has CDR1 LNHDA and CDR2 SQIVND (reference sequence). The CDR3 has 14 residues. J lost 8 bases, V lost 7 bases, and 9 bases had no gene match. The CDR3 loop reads CASNSGTRVGELFF. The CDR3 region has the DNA TGTGCCAGTAATTCCGGGACTAGGGTGGGGGAGCTGTTTTTT.

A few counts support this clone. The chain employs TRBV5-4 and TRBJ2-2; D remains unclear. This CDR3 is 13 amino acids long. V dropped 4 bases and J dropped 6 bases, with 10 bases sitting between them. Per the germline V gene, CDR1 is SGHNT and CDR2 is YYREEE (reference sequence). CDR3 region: CASSPPLSGELFF. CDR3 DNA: TGTGCCAGCAGCCCCCCACTCTCCGGGGAGCTGTTTTTT.

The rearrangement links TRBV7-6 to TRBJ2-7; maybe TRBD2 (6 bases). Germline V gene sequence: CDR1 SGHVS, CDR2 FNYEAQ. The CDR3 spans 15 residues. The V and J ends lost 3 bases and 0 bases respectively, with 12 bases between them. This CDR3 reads CASSFAFGSSYEQYF. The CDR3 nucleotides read TGTGCCAGCAGCTTTGCCTTCGGGAGCTCCTACGAGCAGTACTTC.

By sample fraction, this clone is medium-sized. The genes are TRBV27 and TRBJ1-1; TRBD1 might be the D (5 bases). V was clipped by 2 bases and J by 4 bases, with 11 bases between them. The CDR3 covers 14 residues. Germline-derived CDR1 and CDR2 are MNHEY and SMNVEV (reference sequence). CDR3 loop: CASSLVGASTEAFF. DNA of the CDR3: TGTGCCAGCAGTTTAGTAGGGGCATCCACTGAAGCTTTCTTT.

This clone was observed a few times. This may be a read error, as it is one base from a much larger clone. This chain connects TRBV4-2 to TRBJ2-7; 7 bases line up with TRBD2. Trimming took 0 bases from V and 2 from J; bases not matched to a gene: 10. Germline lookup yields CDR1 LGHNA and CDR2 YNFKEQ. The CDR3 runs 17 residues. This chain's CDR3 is CASSQDPGIGGAYEQYF. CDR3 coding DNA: TGTGCCAGCAGCCAAGATCCCGGCATTGGGGGGGCCTACGAGCAGTACTTC.